Detailed here is one TCR beta chain. In the original analysis: Reference gene primer amplification gave estimated nucleated cell counts. Generated by immunoSEQ multiplex PCR, the TCRdb table keeps only in-frame clones and is missing some. V and J calls and clone size are as listed in that table; D and trimming were resolved from the DNA. The table records 25,000 to 35,000 clones, 65% to 90% of them present only once. These data are taken from a study of blood T cell repertoires in COVID-19. In the study overall: Samples taken during acute and convalescent COVID-19 were collected in the United States, Italy and Spain. The cDNA or gDNA used as material had been derived from T cells, B-cell-depleted T cells, or PBMCs.

The V gene end was trimmed by 3 bases and the J gene end by 3 bases; junction bases not matched to a gene: 3. This CDR3 is built from 14 residues. Germline V gene data show CDR1 as LGHDT and CDR2 as YNNKEL (reference sequence). This receptor was obtained from a man at least 80 years old with active COVID-19. The specimen sequenced was peripheral blood. This chain uses TRBV3-1 (or the pseudogene TRBV3-2) with TRBJ1-2; 8 bases are shared with TRBD1. As DNA, the CDR3 is TGTGCCAGCAGCCACGTGGACAGGGACTATGGCTACACCTTC. Its translation: CASSHVDRDYGYTF.